Each of the 24 T cell receptor beta chains below was sequenced from the same sample in a study of T cell repertoires in cytomegalovirus infection. TCRdb reanalysed the reads using MiXCR and keeps one entry per CDR3 protein. This sample has about 900,000 distinct CDR3 sequences, with around 32% found just once. No antigen has been identified for these receptors. Sequenced material: cultured CD8+ T cells from PBMCs, taken from culture after CMV antigen stimulation. These receptors came from a human donor in good health (CMV status not recorded). Some clones in this sample may be carry-over from other donors' samples.

The V call is TRBV29-1, the J call TRBJ2-2; D assignment may be TRBD1 or TRBD2 (5 bases each). The CDR3 runs to 15 residues. Trimming took 1 base from V and 1 from J, leaving 10 bases between them. Germline V gene data show CDR1 as SQVTM and CDR2 as ANQGSEA. The CDR3 DNA follows: TGCAGCGTTGAAGCGGGGACGGTGAACACCGGGGAGCTGTTTTTT. The encoded protein is CSVEAGTVNTGELFF.

This clonotype was seen at least ten times. The rearrangement links TRBV19 to TRBJ2-1, with TRBD2 matching 7 bases. V lost 6 bases, J lost 3 bases, and 17 bases stayed unmatched. Looked up from germline, CDR1 is LNHDA and CDR2 is SQIVND (reference sequence). This CDR3 is built from 18 residues. The CDR3 DNA is TGTGCCAGTAGCCTCCGGGGGGTCCAACCCCGACTCTACAATGAGCAGTTCTTC. This codes for CASSLRGVQPRLYNEQFF.

There are a few counts of this clonotype. The chain combines TRBV19 with TRBJ1-5, with a possible D match to TRBD1 (6 bases). This CDR3 comprises 15 residues. Trimming pared 5 bases from V and 0 bases from J, leaving 11 bases between. Germline CDR1 reads LNHDA; CDR2 reads SQIVND (reference sequence). CDR3 nucleotide sequence: TGTGCCAGTAGTGTTACAGGGATTAGCAATCAGCCCCAGCATTTT. It specifies CASSVTGISNQPQHF.

Many counts were recorded for this clonotype. The chain employs TRBV7-2 and TRBJ2-1, with D unresolved. The CDR3 is made up of 14 amino acids. Per germline, CDR1 SGHTA and CDR2 FQGNSA. V lost 8 bases and J 2 bases, leaving 13 bases between the germline ends. This chain's CDR3 is CASALEVPYNEQFF. Written as DNA, the CDR3 is TGTGCCAGCGCGCTCGAGGTTCCCTACAATGAGCAGTTCTTC.

V is TRBV4-3 and J is TRBJ2-2; no firm D call. The CDR3 is made up of 17 amino acids. V was trimmed by 0 bases and J by 3 bases, leaving 14 bases between them. In germline, CDR1 is LGHNA, CDR2 YSLEER. For the CDR3, the DNA is TGCGCCAGCAGCCAAGATCAAGGGTTAGGGTACACCGGGGAGCTGTTTTTT. It encodes CASSQDQGLGYTGELFF.

This clonotype was seen a few times. V gene TRBV6-1 combines with J gene TRBJ1-1; D is unresolved. The CDR3 spans 10 residues. Looked up from germline, CDR1 is MNHNS and CDR2 is SASEGT. Trimming pared 6 bases from V and 7 bases from J, leaving 6 bases between. The CDR3 protein is CASRSYEAFF. In nucleotides, the CDR3 is TGTGCCAGCAGATCCTATGAAGCTTTCTTT.

The chain is built from TRBV6-5 and TRBJ2-1, with 7 nucleotides matching TRBD2. CDR3 length: 15 amino acids. J lost 6 bases, V lost 0 bases, and 5 bases had no gene match. CDR1 is MNHEY and CDR2 is SVGAGI in the germline V gene. CDR3 coding DNA: TGTGCCAGCAGTTACTCAGCGGGGAATACCAATGAGCAGTTCTTC. It encodes CASSYSAGNTNEQFF.

This clonotype has just a few counts. V usage is TRBV27 and J usage is TRBJ2-7, with a weak D call TRBD2 (6 bases). The CDR3 has 14 amino acids. Germline assignment: CDR1 MNHEY and CDR2 SMNVEV (reference sequence). The V gene lost 4 bases and the J gene lost 0 bases, with 10 bases spanning the gap. CDR3 region: CASSSGEGSYEQYV. DNA for the CDR3: TGTGCCAGCAGTTCGGGAGAAGGCTCCTACGAGCAGTACGTC.

The chain is built from TRBV25-1 and TRBJ1-3, with 9 nucleotides matching TRBD1. V was clipped by 7 bases and J by 4 bases; unmatched bases: 5. Germline values: CDR1 MGHDK, CDR2 SYGVNS. This CDR3 spans 14 amino acids. The CDR3 is CASKDRGAGNTIYF. In DNA form, the CDR3 reads TGTGCCAGCAAGGACAGGGGAGCAGGAAACACCATATATTTT.

This clonotype has more than one count but fewer than ten. The rearrangement links TRBV11-2 to TRBJ2-3; 12 nucleotides line up with TRBD1. The CDR3 covers 17 residues. V trimming: 0 bases; J trimming: 6 bases; junction bases outside the gene matches: 7. The germline V gene has CDR1 SGHAT and CDR2 FQNNGV. CDR3 bases: TGTGCCAGCAGCTTAGATCAGGGGACAGGGGGCTGGGATACGCAGTATTTT. Amino acids: CASSLDQGTGGWDTQYF.

The rearrangement uses TRBV29-1 and TRBJ2-5; 8 bases map to TRBD2. CDR1 is SQVTM, CDR2 ANQGSEA, per germline. The ends lost 1 base at V and 4 bases at J; junction bases unmatched: 17. The CDR3 is 18 amino acids. The CDR3 reads CSVEGPWAGRGAIETQYF. CDR3 nucleotide sequence: TGCAGCGTTGAAGGGCCCTGGGCGGGGCGGGGGGCCATAGAGACCCAGTACTTC.

The chain links TRBV20-1 to TRBJ2-2; D may match TRBD1 or TRBD2 (6 bases each). This CDR3 has 17 amino acids. The germline gives CDR1 DFQATT, CDR2 SNEGSKA (reference sequence). V was clipped by 4 bases and J by 2 bases, with 20 bases between them. The CDR3 bases are TGCAGTGCTACCCGCGGAGGGAACAGGGACAACACCGGGGAGCTGTTTTTT. It encodes CSATRGGNRDNTGELFF.

This clonotype was seen more than once but under ten times. The rearrangement uses TRBV27 and TRBJ1-4; unclear D gene. Germline CDR1 and CDR2: MNHEY and SMNVEV (reference sequence). V dropped 0 bases and J dropped 7 bases, with 6 bases sitting between them. The CDR3 runs to 13 residues. The CDR3 sequence is CASSLSLSEKLFF. CDR3 nucleotides: TGTGCCAGCAGTTTATCACTTAGTGAAAAACTGTTTTTT.

This clonotype was counted only a few times. The genes are TRBV7-9 and TRBJ2-7; tentatively, D is TRBD2 (5 bases). The V end lost 5 bases, the J end lost 3 bases, and 14 bases lay between the germline ends. Germline lookup yields CDR1 SEHNR and CDR2 FQNEAQ (reference sequence). The CDR3 contains 14 residues. The CDR3 here is CASSPAMGVYEQYF. The CDR3 DNA follows: TGTGCCAGCAGCCCCGCAATGGGAGTCTACGAGCAGTACTTC.

The chain is built from TRBV6-2 or TRBV6-3 and TRBJ1-5; 7 bases line up with TRBD1. The CDR3 totals 14 residues. Germline trimming cut 6 bases from V and 7 bases from J; bases unmatched to any gene: 9. Germline V gene data show CDR1 as MNHEY and CDR2 as SVGEGT. The CDR3 loop reads CASRPQGMYQPQHF. CDR3 in DNA: TGTGCCAGCAGACCACAGGGGATGTACCAGCCCCAGCATTTT.

This clonotype was recorded at least ten times. The gene calls are TRBV7-8 and TRBJ2-7; D call uncertain. Trimming pared 3 bases from V and 4 bases from J, leaving 10 bases between. Germline CDR1 is SGHVS and CDR2 is FQNEAQ. CDR3 length: 13 amino acids. CDR3 residues: CASSFSRTYEQYF. CDR3 DNA sequence: TGTGCCAGCAGCTTCTCCAGAACTTACGAGCAGTACTTC. The whole variable domain, remainder taken from reference TRBV7-8 and TRBJ2-7, is GAGVSQSPRYKVAKRGQDVALRCDPISGHVSLFWYQQALGQGPEFLTYFQNEAQLDKSGLPSDRFFAERPEGSVSTLKIQRTQQEDSAVYLCASSFSRTYEQYFGPGTRLTVT.

This clonotype was detected only a few times. J is TRBJ1-1 and V is TRBV5-5, with D hard to call. Germline-derived CDR1 and CDR2 are SGHKS and YYEKEE (reference sequence). The CDR3 extends over 14 amino acids. V dropped 1 base and J dropped 3 bases, with 10 bases sitting between them. CDR3 in DNA: TGTGCCAGCAGCTTGTTCGGTTTTGACACTGAAGCTTTCTTT. It yields the protein CASSLFGFDTEAFF.

This chain connects TRBV6-5 to TRBJ2-6; D may be TRBD2 (5 bases). V shed 11 bases and J shed 0 bases, with 11 bases lying between them. Germline CDR1 MNHEY, CDR2 SVGAGI. The CDR3 has 14 amino acids. In DNA, the CDR3 is TGTGCCTCGTACGCGGGCTCTGGGGCCAACGTCCTGACTTTC. Its translation is CASYAGSGANVLTF.

The table lists this clonotype with many counts. This chain connects TRBV4-3 to TRBJ1-3; D remains ambiguous. Germline CDR1 LGHNA, CDR2 YSLEER. This CDR3 contains 17 residues. Trimming pared 0 bases from V and 0 bases from J, leaving 12 bases between. The CDR3 DNA reads TGCGCCAGCAGCCAAGATGGATCACCTTTCTCTGGAAACACCATATATTTT. Protein sequence: CASSQDGSPFSGNTIYF.

Concerning this clonotype itself: One end of the junction varies from germline; a read error may be responsible. The chain has TRBV5-5 and TRBJ2-7, with 7 bases identical to TRBD1. The CDR3 spans 18 residues. CDR1 is SGHKS and CDR2 is YYEKEE in the germline V gene (reference sequence). This CDR3 is CVSSSVPGQSGTTYEQYF. The CDR3 coding sequence is TGTGTCAGCAGCTCCGTCCCGGGACAGTCGGGAACGACCTACGAGCAGTACTTC.

This clonotype has only a few counts. The chain recombines TRBV20-1 with TRBJ2-7, with 7 bases matching TRBD1. This CDR3 region has 14 residues. Germline V CDR1 and CDR2: DFQATT, SNEGSKA (reference sequence). With V trimmed by 4 bases and J by 4 bases, 10 bases remained unmatched. The CDR3 here is CSATPTGYIYEQYV. CDR3 sequence (DNA): TGCAGTGCTACGCCGACAGGGTATATTTACGAGCAGTACGTC.

Note on this clonotype: Given a much more abundant clone one base away, this may be a read error. This chain joins TRBV7-9 and TRBJ2-7; 8 bases map to TRBD2. CDR1 is SEHNR and CDR2 is FQNEAQ in the germline V gene (reference sequence). The CDR3 is 15 amino acids. The CDR3 bases are TGTGTCAGCAGCCCGGGAGGGGCGGGGAACTACGAGCAGTACTTC. This gives the protein CVSSPGGAGNYEQYF.

The gene calls are TRBV7-9 and TRBJ1-4; D unclear. The CDR3 covers 12 residues. Germline assignment: CDR1 SEHNR and CDR2 FQNEAQ (reference sequence). V dropped 7 bases and J dropped 8 bases, with 11 bases sitting between them. CDR3 bases: TGTGCCAGCAAACTTGAGACGGAAAAACTGTTTTTT. Its protein is CASKLETEKLFF.

This sequence joins TRBV6-2 or TRBV6-3 and TRBJ2-7; 13 bases are a match to TRBD2. The V and J ends lost 5 bases and 3 bases, in that order; junction bases with no gene match: 7. Germline V gene sequence: CDR1 MNHEY, CDR2 SVGEGT. The CDR3 sequence is 16 residues long. DNA for the CDR3: TGTGCCAGCAGTACCTGGACTAGCGGGGGCCTCTACGAGCAGTACGTC. The encoded protein is CASSTWTSGGLYEQYV.